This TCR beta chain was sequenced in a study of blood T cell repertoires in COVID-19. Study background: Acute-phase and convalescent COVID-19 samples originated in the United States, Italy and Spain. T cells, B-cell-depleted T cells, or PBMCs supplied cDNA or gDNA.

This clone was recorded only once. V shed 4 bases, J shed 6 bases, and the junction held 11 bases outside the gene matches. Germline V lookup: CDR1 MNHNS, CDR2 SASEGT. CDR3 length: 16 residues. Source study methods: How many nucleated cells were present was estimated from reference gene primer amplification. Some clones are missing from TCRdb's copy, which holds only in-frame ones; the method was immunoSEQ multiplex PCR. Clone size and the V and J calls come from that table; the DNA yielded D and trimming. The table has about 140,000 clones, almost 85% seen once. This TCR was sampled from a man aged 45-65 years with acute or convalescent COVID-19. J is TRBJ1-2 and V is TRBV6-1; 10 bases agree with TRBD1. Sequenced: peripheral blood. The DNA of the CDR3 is TGTGCCAGCAGTGTTGATTACAGGACAGGGGGAGATGGCTACACCTTC. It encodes CASSVDYRTGGDGYTF.